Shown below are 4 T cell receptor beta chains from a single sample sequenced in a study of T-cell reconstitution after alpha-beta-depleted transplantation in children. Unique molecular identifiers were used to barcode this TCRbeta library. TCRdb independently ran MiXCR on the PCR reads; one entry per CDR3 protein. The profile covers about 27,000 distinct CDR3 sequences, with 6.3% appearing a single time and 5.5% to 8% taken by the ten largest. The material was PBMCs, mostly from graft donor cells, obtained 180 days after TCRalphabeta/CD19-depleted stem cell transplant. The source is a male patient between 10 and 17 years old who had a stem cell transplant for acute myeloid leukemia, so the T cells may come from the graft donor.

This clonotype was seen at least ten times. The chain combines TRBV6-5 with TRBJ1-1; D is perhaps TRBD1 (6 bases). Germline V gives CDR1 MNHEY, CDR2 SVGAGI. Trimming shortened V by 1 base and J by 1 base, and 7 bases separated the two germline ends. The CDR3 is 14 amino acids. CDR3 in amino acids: CASSYLTGNTEAFF. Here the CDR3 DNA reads TGTGCCAGCAGTTACTTGACAGGGAACACTGAAGCTTTCTTT.

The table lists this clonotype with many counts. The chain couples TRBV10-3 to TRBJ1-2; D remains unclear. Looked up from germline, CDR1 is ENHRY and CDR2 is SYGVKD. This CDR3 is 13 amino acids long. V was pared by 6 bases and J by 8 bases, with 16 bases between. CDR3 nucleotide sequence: TGTGCCATCAGGGTCCGTTCGGGAGAGGGCTACACCTTC. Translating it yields CAIRVRSGEGYTF.

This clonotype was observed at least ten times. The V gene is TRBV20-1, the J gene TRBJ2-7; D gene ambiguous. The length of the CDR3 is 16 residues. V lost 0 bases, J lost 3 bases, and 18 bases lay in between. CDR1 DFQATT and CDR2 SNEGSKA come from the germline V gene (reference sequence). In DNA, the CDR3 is TGCAGTGCTAGAGACCCCCAGGCCCAACGGGTCTACGAGCAGTACTTC. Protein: CSARDPQAQRVYEQYF.

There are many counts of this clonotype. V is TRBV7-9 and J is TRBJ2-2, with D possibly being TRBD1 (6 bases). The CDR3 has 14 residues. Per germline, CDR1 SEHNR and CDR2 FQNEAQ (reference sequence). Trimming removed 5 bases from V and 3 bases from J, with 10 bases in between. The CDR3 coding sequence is TGTGCCAGCAGCCTGGACAGCTACACCGGGGAGCTGTTTTTT. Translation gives CASSLDSYTGELFF.